This T cell receptor (beta chain) was captured by sequencing in a study of CD8+CD57+ T cells in acquired aplastic anemia (dated by TCRdb to the late 2010s). Regarding the study in general: Extracted DNA from sorted CD4+ and CD8+ cells averaged around 3.4 ug, ranging from roughly 0.2 to 30 ug. CD8+CD57+ expansion was defined as frequency above the mean frequency observed in healthy subjects. On the study overall, not on this receptor specifically: Patients and healthy controls showed no significant difference in CD8+ Simpson's diversity (P=0.060). Although 25 to 30 CD8+ CDR3 sequences were shared by patients and controls, these sequences appeared highly expressed in patients and within the immunodominant clones of patients.

Patients chosen for sequencing had shown expansion of CD8+CD57+ cells by flow cytometry. Every patient had severe acquired aplastic anemia, diagnosed using the International Study of Aplastic Anemia and Agranulocytosis and Camitta criteria. Patients had received no therapy at the time of blood sampling. In the study, sorted CD4+ and CD8+ blood T cells from patients with severe aplastic anemia and from healthy subjects underwent deep sequencing of TCR repertoires. Patients were enrolled under clinicaltrials.gov protocols 00001620, 01623167, 00001397, 00071045, 00081523 and 00961064 in the USA. Ficoll-Paque density gradient centrifugation was used to isolate peripheral blood mononuclear cells. Before DNA was extracted, CD4+ and CD8+ T cells were sorted using either FACS or magnetic beads. Germline trimming amounts to 6 bases on V and 2 bases on J, with 5 as the count of junction bases outside the gene matches. The germline V gene (reference sequence) specifies MNHEY as CDR1 and SMNVEV as CDR2. Counted from cysteine to phenylalanine, this CDR3 has 14 amino acids. The only DNA kept is the CDR3, 42 bases in frame from the first base.

The table lists this clonotype with a few counts. Its antigen target is currently unknown. No much larger clone is present one base from it, and per-base qualities are unavailable. Genomic DNA was used as template for profiling of TCR beta VDJ combinations and CDR3 sequences. An Illumina HiSeq 2000 was used for TCR repertoire sequencing. The paper's data handling went like this. TRBV/TRBJ rearrangement plots, CDR3 size and DJ length profiles, and Simpson's diversity index were used to evaluate the repertoires. The most abundant DNA sequence in the deep sequencing data was defined as the immunodominant clone. CDR3 amino acid sequences were screened for sharing across subjects and compared with published repertoires and the VDJdb database. TCRdb's own reprocessing of the public reads used fastp at Q25 and MiXCR and kept productive beta chains. Entries that share a CDR3 protein sequence are merged under the most common genes and DNA. These V and J calls rely on TCRdb rather than the paper's analysis. The table for this sample lists some 150,000 distinct CDR3 sequences; roughly 54% of them were counted only once. The ten largest clones take up roughly 12% of the sample.

Here the chain combines TRBV27 and TRBJ2-3; TRBD1 matches 7 bases in the middle. The source material was sorted CD4+, CD8+, or CD8+CD57+ T cells (not recorded which) from PBMCs. This clonotype was obtained from a human donor with aplastic anemia. The CDR3 has the sequence CASSRDRATDTQYF. The DNA reads TGTGCCAGCAGCCGAGACAGGGCCACAGATACGCAGTATTTT.